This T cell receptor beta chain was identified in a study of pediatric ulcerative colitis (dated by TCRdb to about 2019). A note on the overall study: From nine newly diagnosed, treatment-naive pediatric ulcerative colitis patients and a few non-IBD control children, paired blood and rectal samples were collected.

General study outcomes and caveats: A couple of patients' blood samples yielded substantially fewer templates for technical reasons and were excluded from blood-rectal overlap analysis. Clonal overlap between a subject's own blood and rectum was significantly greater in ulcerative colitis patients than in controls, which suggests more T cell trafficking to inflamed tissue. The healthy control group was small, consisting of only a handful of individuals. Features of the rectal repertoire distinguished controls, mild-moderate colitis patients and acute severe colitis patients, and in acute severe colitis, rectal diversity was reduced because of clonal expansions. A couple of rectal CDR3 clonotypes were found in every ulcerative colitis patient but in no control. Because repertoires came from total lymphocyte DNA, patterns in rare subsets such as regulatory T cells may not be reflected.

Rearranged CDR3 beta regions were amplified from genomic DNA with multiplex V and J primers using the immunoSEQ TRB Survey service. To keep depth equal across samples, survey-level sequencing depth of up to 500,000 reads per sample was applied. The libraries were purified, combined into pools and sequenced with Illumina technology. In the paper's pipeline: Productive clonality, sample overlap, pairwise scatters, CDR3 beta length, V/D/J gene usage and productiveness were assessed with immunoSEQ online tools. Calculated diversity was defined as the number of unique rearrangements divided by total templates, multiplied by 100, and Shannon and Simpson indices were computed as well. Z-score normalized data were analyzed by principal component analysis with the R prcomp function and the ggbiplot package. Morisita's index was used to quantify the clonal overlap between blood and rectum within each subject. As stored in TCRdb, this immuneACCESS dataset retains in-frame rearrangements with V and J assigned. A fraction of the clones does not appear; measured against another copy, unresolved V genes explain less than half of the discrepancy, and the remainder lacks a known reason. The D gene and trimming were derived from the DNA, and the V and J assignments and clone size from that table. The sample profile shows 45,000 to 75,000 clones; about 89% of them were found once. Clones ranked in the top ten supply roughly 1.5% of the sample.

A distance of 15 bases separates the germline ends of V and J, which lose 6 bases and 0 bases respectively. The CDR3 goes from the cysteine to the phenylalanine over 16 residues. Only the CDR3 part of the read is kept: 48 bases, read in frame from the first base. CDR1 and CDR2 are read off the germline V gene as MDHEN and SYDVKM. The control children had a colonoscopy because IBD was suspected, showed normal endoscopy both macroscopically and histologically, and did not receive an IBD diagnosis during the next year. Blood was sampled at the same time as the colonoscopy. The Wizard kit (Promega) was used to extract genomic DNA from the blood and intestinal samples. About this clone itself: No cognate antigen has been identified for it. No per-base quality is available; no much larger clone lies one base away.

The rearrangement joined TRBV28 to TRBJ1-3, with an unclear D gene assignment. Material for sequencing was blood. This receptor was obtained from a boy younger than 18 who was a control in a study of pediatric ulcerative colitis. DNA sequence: TGTGCCAGCAGCCGGGTGCAGGTCCCCTCTGGAAACACCATATATTTT. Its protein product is CASSRVQVPSGNTIYF.